What follows is one T cell receptor beta chain and its context. Its antigen remains unknown. The sample comes from a study of a mutant IDH1 vaccine in newly diagnosed glioma. Study-level information: Eight vaccine doses were administered to patients at weeks 1, 3, 5, 7, 11, 15, 19 and 23.

Profiled with immunoSEQ multiplex PCR; TCRdb holds only in-frame clones, not every one. There are around 130,000 clones in the sample; 80% occur only once, and 5.5% lies in the top ten. Germline V gene data show CDR1 as LNHDA and CDR2 as SQIVND (reference sequence). CDR3 length equals 16 residues. V shed 3 bases, J shed 8 bases, and the junction held 14 bases outside the gene matches. Specified time point: week 11, during vaccination. The vaccine gave 300 ug of a 20-mer mutant IDH1 peptide subcutaneously per dose. The material was PBMCs, obtained from a glioma patient whose treatment included an IDH1 peptide vaccine. The rearrangement uses TRBV19 and TRBJ2-3, with 7 bases matching TRBD1. The sequence was collected from a man in his forties or fifties with glioma. This chain's CDR3 is CASSILGQGGIGTQYF. CDR3 DNA: TGTGCCAGTAGTATCCTTGGACAAGGGGGCATAGGTACGCAGTATTTT.